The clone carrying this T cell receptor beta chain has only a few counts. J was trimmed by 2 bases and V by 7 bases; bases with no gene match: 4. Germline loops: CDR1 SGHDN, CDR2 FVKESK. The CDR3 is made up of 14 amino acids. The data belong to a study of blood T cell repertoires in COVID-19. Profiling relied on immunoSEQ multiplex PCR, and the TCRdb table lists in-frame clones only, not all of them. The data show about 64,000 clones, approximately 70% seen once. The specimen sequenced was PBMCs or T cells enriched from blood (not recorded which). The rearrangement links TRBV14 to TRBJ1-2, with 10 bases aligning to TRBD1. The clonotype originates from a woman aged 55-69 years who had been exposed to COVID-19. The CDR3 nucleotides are TGTGCCAGCACAAGGACAGGGGGGAACTATGGCTACACCTTC. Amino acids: CASTRTGGNYGYTF. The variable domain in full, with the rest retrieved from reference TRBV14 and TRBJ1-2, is EAGVTQFPSHSVIEKGQTVTLRCDPISGHDNLYWYRRVMGKEIKFLLHFVKESKQDESGMPNNRFLAERTGGTYSTLKVQPAELEDSGVYFCASTRTGGNYGYTFGSGTRLTVV.